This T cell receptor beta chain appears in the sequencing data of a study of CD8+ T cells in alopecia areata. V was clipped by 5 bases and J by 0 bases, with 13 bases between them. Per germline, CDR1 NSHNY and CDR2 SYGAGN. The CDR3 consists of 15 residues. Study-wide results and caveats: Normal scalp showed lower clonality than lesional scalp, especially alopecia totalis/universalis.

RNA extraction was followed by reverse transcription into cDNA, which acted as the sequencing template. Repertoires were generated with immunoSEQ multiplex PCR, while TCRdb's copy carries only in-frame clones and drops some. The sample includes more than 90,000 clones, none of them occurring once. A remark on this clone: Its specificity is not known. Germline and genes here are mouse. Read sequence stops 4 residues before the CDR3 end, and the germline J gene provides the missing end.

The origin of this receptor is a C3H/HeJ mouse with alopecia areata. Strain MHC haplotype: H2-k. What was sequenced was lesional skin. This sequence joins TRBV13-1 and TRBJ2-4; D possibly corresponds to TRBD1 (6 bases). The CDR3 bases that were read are TGTGCCAGCAGACCCGGGACAACTAGTCAAAAC. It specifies CASRPGTTSQN. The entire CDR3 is CASRPGTTSQNTLYF.